Shown below are 32 T cell receptor beta chains from a single sample sequenced in a study of T cell responses to AZD1222 COVID-19 vaccine. Using immunoSEQ multiplex PCR, the repertoire was profiled, and TCRdb retains in-frame clones only, with some absent. This table has 150,000 to 200,000 clones, about 91% appearing once. The sample consisted of peripheral blood, taken 28 days after the second AZD1222 dose. All receptors derive from an adult who received the AZD1222 COVID-19 vaccine.

The chain uses TRBV11-3 and TRBJ2-1; D uncertain. V lost 1 base and J lost 9, with 16 bases in between. Germline V gene lookup returns CDR1 SGHNT and CDR2 YENEEA. The CDR3 length is 15 residues. The CDR3 region has the DNA TGTGCCAGCAGCTTAGGGGGTCGGGCCGAGACTGAGCAGTTCTTC. It specifies CASSLGGRAETEQFF.

This chain connects TRBV7-2 to TRBJ2-7; D may be TRBD2 (6 bases). V lost 2 bases, J lost 3 bases, and 8 bases lay in between. Germline loops: CDR1 SGHTA, CDR2 FQGNSA. The CDR3 runs 13 residues. CDR3 protein: CASSLSTSYEQYF. CDR3 nucleotides: TGTGCCAGCAGCTTATCGACTAGCTACGAGCAGTACTTC.

The chain combines TRBV28 with TRBJ1-5; weak D call: TRBD1 (5 bases). V gave up 6 bases and J gave up 11 bases, with 20 bases separating them. Germline CDR1 is MDHEN and CDR2 is SYDVKM. The CDR3 contains 14 residues. The DNA of the CDR3 is TGTGCCAGCAGCTTCCCCGGGGGGGGTTTCACCCAGCATTTT. It codes for CASSFPGGGFTQHF.

The chain links TRBV20-1 to TRBJ2-3; D uncertain. V was cut by 6 bases and J by 2 bases, with 6 bases left in between. Germline V gene sequence: CDR1 DFQATT, CDR2 SNEGSKA (reference sequence). The CDR3 has 11 amino acids. The CDR3 loop reads CSAGITDTQYF. The CDR3 DNA follows: TGCAGTGCGGGAATCACAGATACGCAGTATTTT.

The chain uses TRBV4-1 and TRBJ1-5, with D maybe TRBD1 (5 bases). V lost 0 bases and J 4 bases, leaving 22 bases between the germline ends. The germline V gene encodes CDR1 MGHRA and CDR2 YSYEKL. The CDR3 is made up of 19 amino acids. This CDR3 reads CASSQEVGTPGGPNQPQHF. Here the CDR3 DNA reads TGCGCCAGCAGCCAAGAAGTGGGGACTCCCGGAGGGCCTAATCAGCCCCAGCATTTT.

The rearrangement links TRBV7-3 to TRBJ2-7; 10 bases are a match to TRBD2. The CDR3 loop spans 14 amino acids. CDR1 and CDR2 from the germline V gene are SGHTA and FQGTGA. V was pared by 0 bases and J by 7 bases, with 3 bases of the junction left unmatched. CDR3 region: CASSLTSGRAEQYF. In DNA form, the CDR3 reads TGTGCCAGCAGCTTAACCAGCGGGAGGGCTGAGCAGTACTTC.

This rearrangement joins TRBV28 to TRBJ1-1, with D hard to call. The ends were cut back, 10 bases at V and 4 bases at J, with 19 bases in the middle. The germline V gene encodes CDR1 MDHEN and CDR2 SYDVKM. The CDR3 covers 14 residues. Here the CDR3 DNA reads TGTGCCACCGAGGGCGGGGAGTGGAGCACTGAAGCTTTCTTT. This codes for CATEGGEWSTEAFF.

This rearrangement joins TRBV11-2 to TRBJ1-2, with unresolved D. V was shortened by 2 bases and J by 8 bases, with 15 bases between the two germline ends. Germline V gene lookup returns CDR1 SGHAT and CDR2 FQNNGV. There are 14 residues in the CDR3. The CDR3 DNA follows: TGTGCCAGCAGCTTATCGGTGGCAGGTCGGGGCTACACCTTC. Translated, it gives CASSLSVAGRGYTF.

The J gene is TRBJ2-7, the V gene TRBV27; D gene ambiguous. Trimming shortened V by 0 bases and J by 6 bases, and 12 bases separated the two germline ends. The CDR3 has 14 amino acids. Germline CDR1 reads MNHEY; CDR2 reads SMNVEV (reference sequence). CDR3 DNA: TGTGCCAGCAGTTTATCCCCCACAGAACTCGAGCAGTACTTC. Amino acid sequence: CASSLSPTELEQYF.

The chain links TRBV29-1 to TRBJ1-1; 9 bases align to TRBD1. This CDR3 region has 16 residues. Germline trimming cut 3 bases from V and 0 bases from J; bases unmatched to any gene: 8. CDR1 is SQVTM, CDR2 ANQGSEA, per germline. CDR3 nucleotides: TGCAGCGTTGATCCCGGACAGGGGTATATGAACACTGAAGCTTTCTTT. Its protein is CSVDPGQGYMNTEAFF.

The chain employs TRBV12-3 or TRBV12-4 and TRBJ1-5; no reliable D call. The length of the CDR3 is 13 residues. The V and J ends lost 7 bases and 8 bases respectively, with 15 bases between them. The CDR3 is CASTSAGLEPQHF. The CDR3 nucleotides read TGTGCCAGCACCAGCGCGGGCTTGGAGCCCCAGCATTTT.

The chain joins TRBV18 to TRBJ1-3, with D possibly being TRBD1 (5 bases). Germline assignment: CDR1 KGHSH and CDR2 LQKENI. V was cut by 1 base and J by 4 bases, with 20 bases left in between. This CDR3 comprises 18 residues. The CDR3 loop reads CASSPLDNSGGTGNTIYF. CDR3 DNA sequence: TGTGCCAGCTCACCACTGGATAATTCTGGCGGGACGGGAAACACCATATATTTT.

The count of this clone is one. V gene TRBV14 combines with J gene TRBJ1-2; possibly TRBD1 for D (5 bases). The CDR3 consists of 16 residues. V lost 1 base and J 0 bases, leaving 12 bases between the germline ends. The germline CDR1 and CDR2 sequences are SGHDN and FVKESK. In DNA form, the CDR3 reads TGTGCCAGCAGCCAAGGTCGCAGGGCTTCTAACTATGGCTACACCTTC. Translation gives CASSQGRRASNYGYTF.

V usage is TRBV6-2 or TRBV6-3 and J usage is TRBJ2-1; D is unclear. The CDR3 totals 13 residues. Deletions cut 2 bases from V and 3 bases from J, with 5 bases between. Germline CDR1 MNHEY, CDR2 SVGEGT. The CDR3 is CASSYDNYNEQFF. As DNA, the CDR3 is TGTGCCAGCAGTTACGACAACTACAATGAGCAGTTCTTC.

The rearrangement uses TRBV28 and TRBJ1-2; no reliable D call. There are 14 residues in the CDR3. The V and J ends lost 2 bases and 3 bases respectively, with 10 bases between them. CDR1 is MDHEN and CDR2 is SYDVKM in the germline V gene. The CDR3 DNA sequence: TGTGCCAGCAGTTTACCTGCTGCGGACTATGGCTACACCTTC. It codes for CASSLPAADYGYTF.

This chain links TRBV6-2 or TRBV6-3 with TRBJ1-2; D not certain. The CDR3 runs to 14 residues. V lost 2 bases to trimming and J lost 3 bases, with 10 bases between them. Germline CDR1 reads MNHEY; CDR2 reads SVGEGT. Written as DNA, the CDR3 is TGTGCCAGCAGTTACGTTAGCAGCTACTATGGCTACACCTTC. Translating it yields CASSYVSSYYGYTF.

The rearrangement links TRBV29-1 to TRBJ2-1; D is possibly TRBD1 or TRBD2 (6 bases each). Per germline, CDR1 SQVTM and CDR2 ANQGSEA. Trimming removed 6 bases at V and 4 bases at J, with 25 bases between. This CDR3 spans 17 amino acids. The CDR3 bases are TGCAGCGTCGTCGACTCCGGGGGCCCCAGTACTTACAATGAGCAGTTCTTC. Protein: CSVVDSGGPSTYNEQFF.

This clone showed up just a few times. The V and J genes are TRBV19 and TRBJ1-1; 7 bases match TRBD1. Germline CDR1 reads LNHDA; CDR2 reads SQIVND (reference sequence). V shed 7 bases, J shed 1 base, and the junction held 12 bases outside the gene matches. This CDR3 has 16 residues. The CDR3 sequence: CASKADRVWGNTEAFF. The CDR3 DNA reads as TGTGCCAGTAAGGCCGACAGGGTGTGGGGGAACACTGAAGCTTTCTTT.

The chain carries TRBV2 and TRBJ1-5, with a weak D call TRBD1 (5 bases). The ends were cut back, 7 bases at V and 7 bases at J, with 14 bases in the middle. The CDR3 spans 13 residues. CDR1 SNHLY and CDR2 FYNNEI come from the germline V gene. The CDR3 region is CASKRGGGQPQHF. The CDR3 region has the DNA TGTGCCAGCAAGCGTGGGGGAGGGCAGCCCCAGCATTTT.

V and J are TRBV28 and TRBJ1-3; D is unclear. Germline assignment: CDR1 MDHEN and CDR2 SYDVKM. The length of the CDR3 is 11 residues. V was pared by 5 bases and J by 4 bases, with 3 bases between. As DNA, the CDR3 is TGTGCCAGCAGTCGCGGAAACACCATATATTTT. It codes for CASSRGNTIYF.

The J gene is TRBJ2-5, the V gene TRBV7-9, with 9 nucleotides matching TRBD1. The V gene's germline CDR1 is SEHNR and CDR2 FQNEAQ (reference sequence). CDR3 length: 14 residues. Germline trimming cut 4 bases from V and 4 bases from J; bases unmatched to any gene: 4. The CDR3 sequence: CASSYGQGRETQYF. The CDR3 coding sequence is TGTGCCAGCAGCTACGGACAGGGGAGAGAGACCCAGTACTTC.

The chain uses TRBV21-1 and TRBJ1-6; the table calls TRBD1, which could not be checked here. TRBV21-1 constitutes a pseudogene. The CDR3 is 18 residues long. CDR3 sequence: CASSTAPETSSYNSPLHF. The CDR3 DNA reads as TGTGCCAGCAGCACGGCACCAGAGACAAGCTCCTATAATTCACCCCTCCACTTT.

CDR3 in DNA: TGTGCCAGCAGGGGGGGAGGGGGCAAGGATGGCTACACCTTC. Residues: CASRGGGGKDGYTF. This chain links TRBV5-4 with TRBJ1-2; 7 nucleotides match TRBD1. The junction had 10 bases not matched to a gene; V was cut back by 5 bases and J by 6 bases. The V gene's germline CDR1 is SGHNT and CDR2 YYREEE (reference sequence). This CDR3 contains 14 residues.

The chain carries TRBV28 and TRBJ1-2, with unresolved D. The CDR3 consists of 15 residues. CDR1 is MDHEN and CDR2 is SYDVKM in the germline V gene. V was shortened by 7 bases and J by 8 bases, with 23 bases between the two germline ends. The CDR3 DNA reads as TGTGCCAGCACCTCCAGCGGTCCTTCGATGGGCGGCTACACCTTC. As protein: CASTSSGPSMGGYTF.

The chain couples TRBV7-8 to TRBJ1-1, with a tentative D call TRBD1 (5 bases). This CDR3 has 16 residues. Germline lookup yields CDR1 SGHVS and CDR2 FQNEAQ. V shed 4 bases and J shed 3 bases, with 18 bases lying between them. The CDR3: CASSSSGGAAYTEAFF. In DNA form, the CDR3 reads TGTGCCAGCAGCTCCTCGGGCGGGGCGGCGTACACTGAAGCTTTCTTT.

This clone was found once. The chain uses TRBV25-1 and TRBJ2-7; D perhaps matches TRBD2 (6 bases). The V end was cut by 3 bases, the J end by 4 bases, with 19 bases between. The V gene's germline CDR1 is MGHDK and CDR2 SYGVNS. The CDR3 runs to 16 residues. In nucleotides, the CDR3 is TGTGCCAGCAGTGACACGGACGGGGGAGAGGCGTACGAGCAGTACTTC. Protein sequence: CASSDTDGGEAYEQYF.

The CDR3 bases are TGTGCCAGCAGTCCGGCGACAGGGTACTATGGCTACACCTTC. Protein product: CASSPATGYYGYTF. The V gene is TRBV27, the J gene TRBJ1-2, with TRBD1 matching 7 bases. V gave up 5 bases and J gave up 3 bases; unmatched junction bases: 6. The length of the CDR3 is 14 residues. Looked up from germline, CDR1 is MNHEY and CDR2 is SMNVEV (reference sequence).

The chain carries TRBV3-1 (or the pseudogene TRBV3-2) and TRBJ1-1; the match to TRBD1 covers 7 bases. After removal of 0 bases from V and 1 base from J, the junction contained 5 bases not matched to a gene. Germline V CDR1 and CDR2: LGHDT, YNNKEL (reference sequence). The CDR3 spans 16 residues. CDR3 residues: CASSQEVGGSNTEAFF. The CDR3, as DNA: TGTGCCAGCAGCCAAGAAGTAGGGGGCTCGAACACTGAAGCTTTCTTT.

The chain employs TRBV6-2 or TRBV6-3 and TRBJ2-1, with a weak D call TRBD1 (6 bases). The CDR3 spans 14 residues. Germline CDR1 and CDR2: MNHEY and SVGEGT. V lost 5 bases and J 4 bases, leaving 12 bases between the germline ends. The CDR3 DNA reads as TGTGCCAGCAGTGTCAGGGGCCGATACAATGAGCAGTTCTTC. Encoded protein: CASSVRGRYNEQFF.

The chain employs TRBV14 and TRBJ2-1; possibly TRBD2 for D (7 bases). Germline V lookup: CDR1 SGHDN, CDR2 FVKESK. Deletions cut 0 bases from V and 2 bases from J, with 8 bases between. The CDR3 is 15 amino acids. The CDR3 nucleotides read TGTGCCAGCAGCCAAGAAGGGGGGGCCTACAATGAGCAGTTCTTC. Its translation is CASSQEGGAYNEQFF.

The rearrangement joins TRBV14 to TRBJ1-1; weak D call: TRBD1 (5 bases). Trimming left V 4 bases short and J 10 bases short, with 22 bases between. The germline gives CDR1 SGHDN, CDR2 FVKESK. The CDR3 has 15 amino acids. The CDR3 DNA reads as TGTGCCAGCAGCCCAGACCCCTCCGGGGCCGGGGGAGCTTTCTTT. Translated: CASSPDPSGAGGAFF.

The rearrangement joins TRBV2 to TRBJ2-1; no clear D. Germline V gives CDR1 SNHLY, CDR2 FYNNEI. The CDR3 has 12 amino acids. Trimming left V 1 base short and J 4 bases short, with 2 bases between. The CDR3 nucleotides are TGTGCCAGCAGTGAAGGGTACAATGAGCAGTTCTTC. Amino acid sequence: CASSEGYNEQFF. Together with reference TRBV2 and TRBJ2-1, the CDR3 gives the full variable domain: EPEVTQTPSHQVTQMGQEVILRCVPISNHLYFYWYRQILGQKVEFLVSFYNNEISEKSEIFDDQFSVERPDGSNFTLKIRSTKLEDSAMYFCASSEGYNEQFFGPGTRLTVL.